This T cell receptor (beta chain) was obtained from a study of early T cells in non-severe SARS-CoV-2 infection (dated by TCRdb to the early 2020s). Regarding the study in general: Because TCR sequencing was done on bulk RNA from unsorted whole blood, the alpha and beta chains could not be paired. Study-wide findings and limitations: Matching against VDJdb was skewed toward anti-spike CD8 responses, likely underestimated virus-specific expansions, and missed private and CD4 specificities.

As regards this clonotype: The target of this receptor is not known. There are no base qualities to consult, and no much larger clone falls within one base.

A case-control design nested within a healthcare worker cohort in London, UK, was used, with weekly nasopharyngeal swab PCR tests and blood sampling performed. Between 23 and 31 March 2020, the week of the UK lockdown, healthcare workers were enrolled and then followed up weekly for as long as 16 weeks. The CDR1 and CDR2 encoded by the germline V gene are SGHAT and FQNNGV. The CDR3 starts with the cysteine, ends with the phenylalanine, and has 15 residues. Only the CDR3 DNA stays, 45 bases, in frame from base 1. V ends up 5 bases short and J 1 base short, with an unmatched junction base count of 7. Libraries were prepared through 5' RACE. The reads were generated on a NextSeq 500. The TCR library protocol attached unique molecular identifiers to individual cDNA molecules to correct for sequencing error and PCR bias. Both TCR alpha and beta chains were sequenced, and tight co-correlation was observed between alpha and beta sequence abundances in each sample. Concerning the study's data processing: Decombinator V4 was used to perform V gene, J gene and CDR3 annotation of TCR sequences. Expanded TCRs were defined as changing significantly between any two time points under a Poisson model with p below 0.0001. TCR abundances were normalised to the total number of TCRs sequenced per sample and were expressed as counts per million. TRAV1-2 paired with TRAJ12, TRAJ20 or TRAJ33 defined MAIT TCRs, while TRAV10 paired with TRAJ18 defined iNKT TCRs. A search of VDJdb, accessed on 1 November 2021, was run for TCRs annotated to CMV, EBV and SARS-CoV-2, with TCRs annotated for multiple antigens excluded. The public reads were reanalyzed by TCRdb: fastp trimming at Q25, MiXCR alignment, in-frame beta chains only. Every entry covers one CDR3 protein and lists the most common genes and DNA from its rows. What appears here as the V and J calls and clone size reflects TCRdb's work, not the paper's. This sample has approximately 110,000 distinct CDR3 sequences in its table, and 15% of those were observed once. The ten largest account for about a fifth of the sample.

This receptor was taken from an adult who was a healthcare worker with PCR-confirmed SARS-CoV-2 infection or an uninfected control (not recorded which). This sequence uses TRBV11-2 and TRBJ2-7, and 8 bases in between align with TRBD1. The sequenced sample was whole blood. The sequenced DNA is TGTGCCAGCAGCACCGTGAGGGACAGGTCCTACGAGCAGTACTTC. It codes for CASSTVRDRSYEQYF.